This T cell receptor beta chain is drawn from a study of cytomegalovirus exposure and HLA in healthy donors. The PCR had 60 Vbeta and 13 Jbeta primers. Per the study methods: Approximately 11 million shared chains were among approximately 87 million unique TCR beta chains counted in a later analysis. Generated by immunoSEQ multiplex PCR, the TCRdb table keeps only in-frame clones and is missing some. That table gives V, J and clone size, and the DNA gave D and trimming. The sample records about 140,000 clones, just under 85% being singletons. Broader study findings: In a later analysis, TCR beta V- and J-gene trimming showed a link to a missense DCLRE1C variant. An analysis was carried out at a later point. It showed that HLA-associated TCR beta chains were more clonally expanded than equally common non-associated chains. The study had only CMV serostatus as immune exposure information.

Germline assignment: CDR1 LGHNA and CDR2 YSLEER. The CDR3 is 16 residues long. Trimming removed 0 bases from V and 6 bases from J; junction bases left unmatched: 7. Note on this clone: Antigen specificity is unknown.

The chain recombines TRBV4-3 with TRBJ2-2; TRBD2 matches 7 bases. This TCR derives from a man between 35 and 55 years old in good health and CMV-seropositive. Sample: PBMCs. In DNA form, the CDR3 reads TGCGCCAGCAGCCAAGATGCGGGGGTCGATCCCGGGGAGCTGTTTTTT. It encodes CASSQDAGVDPGELFF.